The 20 T cell receptor beta chains presented below share a single source sample, sequenced in a study of cytomegalovirus exposure and HLA in healthy donors. With 60 Vbeta and 13 Jbeta primers, the PCR was carried out. The repertoire was sequenced with immunoSEQ multiplex PCR; TCRdb's copy has only in-frame clones and lacks some. This sample has about 200,000 clones, with about 80% found just once. The sequencing input was PBMCs. The receptors here all came from a male donor in good health and CMV-seronegative.

The chain employs TRBV27 and TRBJ2-5; D is perhaps TRBD1 (6 bases). The assigned J gene may be wrong: the sequence end matches TRBJ2-7 better. The CDR3 consists of 16 residues. Germline CDR1 MNHEY, CDR2 SMNVEV (reference sequence). CDR3: CASSFQLDRPPYEQYF. CDR3 coding DNA: TGTGCCAGCAGTTTCCAGCTCGACAGGCCCCCCTACGAGCAGTACTTC.

V usage is TRBV4-3 and J usage is TRBJ2-7; tentative D call: TRBD1 (5 bases). Germline V lookup: CDR1 LGHNA, CDR2 YSLEER. This CDR3 region has 16 residues. V was clipped by 0 bases and J by 1 base, with 13 bases between them. The CDR3 sequence: CASSQDLYDRSYEQYF. The CDR3 region has the DNA TGCGCCAGCAGCCAAGACCTTTACGACAGATCCTACGAGCAGTACTTC.

CDR3 in amino acids: CASSETSGISTGELFF. In DNA form, the CDR3 reads TGTGCCAGCAGTGAGACTAGCGGGATAAGTACCGGGGAGCTGTTTTTT. This chain joins TRBV28 and TRBJ2-2, with TRBD2 matching 11 bases. The CDR3 covers 16 residues. Germline V gene sequence: CDR1 MDHEN, CDR2 SYDVKM. The trim removed 5 bases at V and 5 bases at J, leaving 7 bases unmatched.

The chain links TRBV27 to TRBJ2-2; no clear D. Per the germline V gene, CDR1 is MNHEY and CDR2 is SMNVEV (reference sequence). Deletions cut 5 bases from V and 4 bases from J, with 8 bases between. The CDR3 totals 13 residues. CDR3 protein: CASSPDPTGELFF. The CDR3 DNA reads as TGTGCCAGCAGTCCAGATCCCACCGGGGAGCTGTTTTTT.

This clone was recorded only once. This chain uses TRBV5-6 with TRBJ2-7; 10 bases match TRBD2. The CDR3 is 13 amino acids. The germline CDR1 and CDR2 sequences are SGHDT and YYEEEE. J was trimmed by 7 bases and V by 4 bases; bases with no gene match: 5. CDR3: CASSGLAGDEQYF. DNA of the CDR3: TGTGCCAGCAGCGGGCTAGCGGGAGATGAGCAGTACTTC.

This clone was found once. V is TRBV27 and J is TRBJ2-7, with TRBD2 identical over 11 bases. The germline V gene has CDR1 MNHEY and CDR2 SMNVEV (reference sequence). Trimming at V came to 3 bases and at J to 4 bases, leaving 8 bases not matched to a gene. CDR3 length equals 16 residues. In nucleotides, the CDR3 is TGTGCCAGCAGTTTCCTTACTAGCGGGAGAGTATACGAGCAGTACTTC. It is translated as CASSFLTSGRVYEQYF.

In this sample, this clone turned up a few times. The chain has TRBV6-6 and TRBJ1-2; 7 positions match TRBD1. The CDR3 loop spans 13 amino acids. The V and J ends lost 4 bases and 4 bases, in that order; junction bases with no gene match: 3. In germline, CDR1 is MNHNY, CDR2 SVGAGI (reference sequence). The chain's CDR3 is CASSFPGGYGYTF. As DNA, the CDR3 is TGTGCCAGCAGTTTCCCAGGGGGCTATGGCTACACCTTC.

This clone has more than one count but fewer than ten. The genes are TRBV7-8 and TRBJ1-3; 10 bases agree with TRBD1. Germline V gives CDR1 SGHVS, CDR2 FQNEAQ. The ends lost 1 base at V and 4 bases at J; junction bases unmatched: 4. This CDR3 is built from 16 residues. CDR3 bases: TGTGCCAGCAGCTTAGGGGGACAGGGGAACGGAAACACCATATATTTT. Amino acid sequence: CASSLGGQGNGNTIYF.

The chain links TRBV6-5 to TRBJ1-2; tentative D call: TRBD1 (6 bases). V was clipped by 7 bases and J by 4 bases, with 19 bases between them. CDR1 is MNHEY and CDR2 is SVGAGI in the germline V gene. The CDR3 is made up of 15 amino acids. This CDR3 reads CASNPLSARGYGYTF. The DNA for the CDR3 is TGTGCCAGCAACCCCCTTTCGGCCAGGGGCTATGGCTACACCTTC.

The rearrangement links TRBV27 to TRBJ1-5; the D gene is possibly TRBD1 (5 bases). Germline CDR1 is MNHEY and CDR2 is SMNVEV (reference sequence). The V gene lost 5 bases and the J gene lost 4 bases, with 12 bases spanning the gap. This CDR3 comprises 14 residues. In DNA form, the CDR3 reads TGTGCCAGCAGTCAAGGATCAGGGAATCAGCCCCAGCATTTT. It translates to CASSQGSGNQPQHF.

The chain is built from TRBV27 and TRBJ1-2; D unclear. Germline V gives CDR1 MNHEY, CDR2 SMNVEV (reference sequence). This CDR3 has 14 amino acids. The ends were cut back, 4 bases at V and 4 bases at J, with 13 bases in the middle. The chain's CDR3 is CASSSPRRGYGYTF. Here the CDR3 DNA reads TGTGCCAGCAGTTCCCCCCGCCGGGGCTATGGCTACACCTTC.

In its sample, this clone was seen a few times. This chain links TRBV30 with TRBJ1-3; 8 bases map to TRBD1. Germline V lookup: CDR1 GTSNPN, CDR2 SVGIG (reference sequence). The CDR3 spans 14 residues. V dropped 4 bases and J dropped 3; count of bases not matched to a gene: 5. The CDR3 sequence: CAWTGQGNGNTIYF. For the CDR3, the DNA is TGTGCCTGGACCGGACAGGGTAATGGAAACACCATATATTTT.

The CDR3 here is CASNRGQGEGEQYF. The CDR3, as DNA: TGTGCCAGTAACAGGGGACAGGGTGAGGGGGAGCAGTACTTC. The rearrangement uses TRBV6-6 and TRBJ2-5; TRBD1 matches 9 bases. This CDR3 is 14 amino acids long. The V gene end was trimmed by 9 bases and the J gene end by 11 bases; junction bases not matched to a gene: 16. In germline, CDR1 is MNHNY, CDR2 SVGAGI (reference sequence).

In this sample, this clone turned up a few times. The chain links TRBV6-1 to TRBJ2-1; D is perhaps TRBD2 (6 bases). Germline V lookup: CDR1 MNHNS, CDR2 SASEGT. This CDR3 is built from 15 residues. Trimming stripped 1 base from V and 9 bases from J, with 16 bases between. CDR3 amino acids: CASSEVEGTPTEQFF. The DNA for the CDR3 is TGTGCCAGCAGTGAAGTTGAGGGGACTCCTACTGAGCAGTTCTTC.

To note about this clone: The junction shows a germline mismatch at one end, possibly a read error. The rearrangement uses TRBV7-9 and TRBJ2-5; TRBD1 agrees at 8 bases. The CDR3 has 16 residues. The germline V gene has CDR1 SEHNR and CDR2 FQNEAQ (reference sequence). CDR3 in amino acids: CSSNPRDTGGLGAQYF. The CDR3 DNA reads as TGTTCCAGCAACCCCAGGGATACAGGGGGTCTCGGGGCCCAGTACTTC.

This clone was detected a few times. J is TRBJ1-1 and V is TRBV6-1; D not resolved. V lost 4 bases and J lost 10, with 10 bases in between. Germline V gene sequence: CDR1 MNHNS, CDR2 SASEGT. This CDR3 comprises 11 residues. CDR3 region: CASSAPRGAFF. The DNA of the CDR3 is TGTGCCAGCAGTGCCCCTCGGGGAGCTTTCTTT.

This chain links TRBV29-1 with TRBJ2-1; weak D call: TRBD2 (6 bases). Germline assignment: CDR1 SQVTM and CDR2 ANQGSEA. CDR3 length: 17 amino acids. V was shortened by 0 bases and J by 0 bases, with 15 bases between the two germline ends. CDR3 nucleotide sequence: TGCAGCGTTGAAGATCCTGGGGGGAGGACCTCCTACAATGAGCAGTTCTTC. Translated: CSVEDPGGRTSYNEQFF.

CDR3 bases: TGCGCCAGCAGTCAATCGAGTGGGACAGGGGGCACCGGGGAGCTGTTTTTT. Translated: CASSQSSGTGGTGELFF. This chain uses TRBV23-1 with TRBJ2-2, with 11 nucleotides matching TRBD1. TRBV23-1 is an ORF; its function is uncertain. Trimming removed 0 bases from V and 4 bases from J; junction bases left unmatched: 4. This CDR3 is built from 17 residues.

The chain couples TRBV4-3 to TRBJ1-3, with 7 bases identical to TRBD1. Germline CDR1 LGHNA, CDR2 YSLEER. This CDR3 region has 15 residues. After removal of 3 bases from V and 2 bases from J, the junction contained 4 bases not matched to a gene. CDR3 in amino acids: CASSQRQGPGNTIYF. DNA for the CDR3: TGCGCCAGCAGCCAGCGACAGGGTCCTGGAAACACCATATATTTT.

This rearrangement joins TRBV28 to TRBJ2-2; 7 bases map to TRBD1. The CDR3 consists of 16 residues. With 6 bases clipped from V and 3 bases from J, the junction kept 10 bases outside the gene matches. Germline CDR1 MDHEN, CDR2 SYDVKM. The CDR3 sequence: CASRLQGSGYTGELFF. Written as DNA, the CDR3 is TGTGCCAGCAGACTACAGGGGAGCGGATACACCGGGGAGCTGTTTTTT.